This entry describes one TCR beta chain. The antigen remains undetermined. Libraries were prepared by immunoSEQ multiplex PCR; TCRdb keeps only in-frame clonotypes and omits some of them. The sample contains around 300,000 clones, about 86% of which appear only once. This entry is derived from a study of cytomegalovirus exposure and HLA in healthy donors. Looking at the study overall: The roughly 110 validation repertoires were produced on the same platform as the roughly 720 repertoires of the first cohort. This was reported in a later analysis. Points from the study as a whole: Through in vitro validation, three CMV-associated chains were shown to be specific for CMV antigens. First-cohort TCR clusters tended to co-occur in the 120 or so validation repertoires, a later analysis found. The study listed under 200 cytomegalovirus-associated TCR beta chains.

Sequenced sample: PBMCs. This TCR was sampled from a woman aged 18-29 years in good health and CMV-seronegative.

CDR3 residues: CATSRVRFNEKLFF. In DNA, the CDR3 is TGTGCCACCAGCAGAGTACGGTTCAATGAAAAACTGTTTTTT. This chain uses TRBV15 with TRBJ1-4, with D uncertain. V dropped 1 base and J dropped 5 bases, with 8 bases sitting between them. The germline V gene has CDR1 LNHNV and CDR2 YYDKDF (reference sequence). The CDR3 spans 14 residues. Drawing the rest from reference TRBV15 and TRBJ1-4, the complete variable domain is DAMVIQNPRYQVTQFGKPVTLSCSQTLNHNVMYWYQQKSSQAPKLLFHYYDKDFNNEADTPDNFQSRRPNTSFCFLDIRSPGLGDTAMYLCATSRVRFNEKLFFGSGTQLSVL.